A selection of T cell receptor beta chains follows, all from one sample in a study of CD8 T cells in ankylosing spondylitis. MiXCR, applied by TCRdb to the 5' RACE reads, yields one record per CDR3 protein. The repertoire holds hundreds of thousands of distinct CDR3 sequences, with 8% to 11% as singletons. The sample taken for sequencing was blood, either unsorted or a sorted T cell fraction (not recorded which). These receptors were collected from a male donor with ankylosing spondylitis or in good health (not recorded which). CDR3s include the opening cysteine and the closing phenylalanine or tryptophan. D genes are given only for firm matches. Size tells how often a clone was seen (once, few, many) or the class of an expanded clone, and some rows leave it out.

>-|TRBV20-1|many|TRBJ1-5
CSAPEEGNQPQHF
TGCAGTGCTCCGGAAGAGGGGAATCAGCCCCAGCATTTT
>TRBD1|TRBV6-1|-|TRBJ2-5
CASSLEPTGKETQYF
TGTGCCAGCAGTCTGGAGCCGACAGGGAAAGAGACCCAGTACTTC
>TRBD1|TRBV20-1|few|TRBJ1-6
CSARPGDRANSPLHF
TGCAGTGCTCGCCCGGGTGACAGGGCTAATTCACCCCTCCACTTT
>-|TRBV28|few|TRBJ2-5
CASSLRAGYQETQYF
TGTGCCAGCAGTTTAAGGGCGGGGTACCAAGAGACCCAGTACTTC
>-|TRBV12-3/TRBV12-4|-|TRBJ1-4
CASSPSGAGEKLFF
TGTGCCAGCAGTCCATCGGGGGCAGGTGAAAAACTGTTTTTT
>-|TRBV6-5|many|TRBJ1-6
CASSYSGSYNSPLHF
TGTGCCAGCAGTTACTCCGGATCCTATAATTCACCCCTCCACTTT
>-|TRBV20-1|many|TRBJ2-7
CSARLTPYEQYF
TGCAGTGCCCGGCTTACCCCTTACGAGCAGTACTTC
>-|TRBV20-1|many|TRBJ1-3
CSARPPLQGMRSGNTIYF
TGCAGTGCGCGTCCCCCTCTACAGGGTATGCGATCTGGAAACACCATATATTTT
>TRBD1|TRBV7-6|many|TRBJ1-2
CASSLVRTGGTKGYTF
TGTGCCAGCAGCTTAGTCCGCACAGGGGGAACAAAGGGCTACACCTTC
>TRBD2|TRBV20-1|few|TRBJ2-3
CSARDDTSGGTDTQYF
TGCAGTGCTAGAGATGACACTAGCGGGGGGACAGATACGCAGTATTTT
>TRBD1|TRBV3-1|-|TRBJ2-3
CASSQSGPGRGGADTQYF
TGTGCCAGCAGCCAAAGTGGTCCGGGACGAGGGGGCGCAGATACGCAGTATTTT
>TRBD2|TRBV7-9|many|TRBJ2-7
CASSPISGGALYEQYF
TGTGCCAGCAGCCCTATAAGCGGGGGGGCCCTCTACGAGCAGTACTTC
>-|TRBV7-2|-|TRBJ2-3
CASRRDTGVPDTQYF
TGTGCCAGCAGACGGGACACCGGTGTCCCAGATACGCAGTATTTT
>-|TRBV20-1|many|TRBJ2-5
CSASQGGGPRETQYF
TGCAGTGCCTCCCAGGGGGGGGGGCCGAGGGAGACCCAGTACTTC
>TRBD1|TRBV15|-|TRBJ1-1
CATSRDPGQGVNTEAFF
TGTGCCACCAGCAGAGATCCGGGACAGGGGGTTAATACTGAAGCTTTCTTT
>TRBD2|TRBV24-1|many|TRBJ2-2
CATSDVEISGVDNTGELFF
TGTGCCACCAGTGATGTAGAAATTAGCGGGGTCGATAACACCGGGGAGCTGTTTTTT
>-|TRBV27|few|TRBJ2-1
CASSLSGLGGKNEQFF
TGTGCCAGCAGTTTATCGGGCCTGGGGGGTAAAAATGAGCAGTTCTTC
>TRBD2|TRBV20-1|-|TRBJ2-3
CRARTLAGAFTDTQYF
TGCCGTGCTAGAACACTAGCGGGGGCCTTCACAGATACGCAGTATTTT
>-|TRBV14|-|TRBJ2-2
CASSRSASNTGELFF
TGTGCCAGTTCACGATCAGCTTCTAACACCGGGGAGCTGTTTTTT
>TRBD1|TRBV20-1|many|TRBJ2-7
CSATPGQFYEQYF
TGCAGTGCTACCCCGGGACAGTTCTACGAGCAGTACTTC
>-|TRBV9|many|TRBJ1-1
CASSVFREPNTEAFF
TGTGCCAGCAGCGTTTTCAGGGAGCCTAACACTGAAGCTTTCTTT
>-|TRBV12-3/TRBV12-4|many|TRBJ1-2
CASSLRDARGYTF
TGTGCCAGCAGTTTAAGGGATGCGAGAGGCTACACCTTC
>-|TRBV6-6|once|TRBJ2-2
CASSMTATGELFF
TGTGCCAGCAGCATGACAGCCACCGGGGAGCTGTTTTTT
>-|TRBV12-3/TRBV12-4|many|TRBJ2-5
CASTVAPSQETQYF
TGTGCCAGCACGGTAGCGCCTTCCCAAGAGACCCAGTACTTC
>TRBD1|TRBV12-3/TRBV12-4|-|TRBJ1-2
CASSSRPQPRDRNGYTF
TGTGCCAGCAGTTCCCGACCTCAACCCCGGGACAGGAATGGCTACACCTTC
>TRBD1|TRBV12-3/TRBV12-4|many|TRBJ1-2
CASSRAGTDYGYTF
TGTGCCAGCAGTCGGGCCGGGACAGACTATGGCTACACCTTC
>-|TRBV5-1|many|TRBJ1-2
CASSTGDANYGYTF
TGCGCCAGCAGCACGGGAGACGCTAACTATGGCTACACCTTC
>-|TRBV20-1|many|TRBJ1-2
CSARDPRGAYGYTF
TGCAGTGCTAGAGACCCACGGGGTGCCTATGGCTACACCTTC
>-|TRBV29-1|-|TRBJ1-2
CSVVRDANYGYTF
TGCAGCGTTGTCAGGGACGCTAACTATGGCTACACCTTC
>-|TRBV12-3/TRBV12-4|many|TRBJ2-7
CASSLGPSYEQYF
TGTGCCAGCAGCCTGGGCCCATCCTACGAGCAGTACTTC
>-|TRBV20-1|many|TRBJ2-3
CSAAPGNPTDTQYF
TGCAGTGCCGCCCCGGGAAATCCCACAGATACGCAGTATTTT
>-|TRBV9|few|TRBJ2-5
CASSGRVPQETQYF
TGTGCCAGCAGCGGTAGGGTACCCCAAGAGACCCAGTACTTC
>-|TRBV28|many|TRBJ2-3
CASSPRLGSTDTQYF
TGTGCCAGCAGTCCCCGACTAGGTAGCACAGATACGCAGTATTTT
>-|TRBV10-2|many|TRBJ1-6
CASSNSNSPLHF
TGCGCCAGCAGTAACAGTAATTCACCCCTCCACTTT
>-|TRBV6-1|many|TRBJ2-1
CASSGDYVAYNEQFF
TGTGCCAGCAGCGGCGACTACGTGGCCTACAATGAGCAGTTCTTC
>-|TRBV14|few|TRBJ2-7
CASSQDRVAPYF
TGTGCCAGCAGCCAAGATAGAGTGGCTCCGTACTTC
>-|TRBV6-1|-|TRBJ2-6
CASRQTGSGANVLTF
TGTGCCAGCAGACAGACAGGCTCTGGGGCCAACGTCCTGACTTTC
>-|TRBV3-1|many|TRBJ2-1
CASSQDYAGFDNEQFF
TGTGCCAGCAGCCAAGATTATGCGGGGTTCGACAATGAGCAGTTCTTC
>TRBD1|TRBV6-5|-|TRBJ1-2
CASSYQDRGYGYTF
TGTGCCAGCAGTTACCAGGACAGGGGCTATGGCTACACCTTC
>-|TRBV9|many|TRBJ1-2
CASSVAPDLANYGYTF
TGTGCCAGCAGCGTAGCCCCTGATCTAGCTAACTATGGCTACACCTTC
>TRBD2|TRBV3-1|few|TRBJ2-1
CASSQPTSGGHDNEQFF
TGTGCCAGCAGCCAGCCGACTAGCGGGGGACACGACAATGAGCAGTTCTTC
>TRBD1|TRBV5-1|-|TRBJ1-4
CASSSTGSNEKLFF
TGCGCCAGCAGCTCGACAGGGAGTAATGAAAAACTGTTTTTT
>TRBD1|TRBV5-1|many|TRBJ2-7
CASSLAQGQGQYEQYF
TGCGCCAGCAGCTTGGCCCAGGGACAGGGGCAATACGAGCAGTACTTC
>TRBD1|TRBV5-1|few|TRBJ1-6
CASSLGTGYSPLHF
TGCGCCAGCAGCTTAGGGACAGGGTATTCACCCCTCCACTTT
>-|TRBV7-2|many|TRBJ2-1
CASSLVLTGKNEQFF
TGTGCCAGCAGCTTAGTTTTGACGGGTAAGAATGAGCAGTTCTTC
>-|TRBV5-1|few|TRBJ1-3
CASRRDTSGNTIYF
TGCGCCAGCAGACGGGACACCTCTGGAAACACCATATATTTT
>-|TRBV11-2|many|TRBJ2-3
CASSLGGPGQLLTDTQYF
TGTGCCAGCAGCTTGGGCGGACCGGGACAACTTCTCACAGATACGCAGTATTTT
>-|TRBV5-1|-|TRBJ1-4
CASSFEGEKLFF
TGCGCCAGCAGCTTTGAAGGCGAAAAACTGTTTTTT
>TRBD2|TRBV9|-|TRBJ2-3
CASSVVTSPDTQYF
TGTGCCAGCAGCGTAGTGACTAGCCCAGATACGCAGTATTTT
>-|TRBV6-5|-|TRBJ1-3
CASSYSPGKGNTIYF
TGTGCCAGCAGTTACAGCCCGGGGAAAGGAAACACCATATATTTT
>-|TRBV7-9|-|TRBJ2-5
CASSPPYRVGETQYF
TGTGCCAGCAGCCCTCCTTACAGGGTTGGGGAGACCCAGTACTTC
>-|TRBV5-5|many|TRBJ1-6
CASSGLDPYNSPLHF
TGTGCCAGCAGCGGATTAGATCCCTATAATTCACCCCTCCACTTT
>-|TRBV12-2|-|TRBJ2-7
CASRLMGDFKALGYF
TGTGCAAGTCGCTTAATGGGGGACTTTAAAGCGTTGGGGTACTTC
>TRBD1|TRBV11-2|many|TRBJ1-1
CASSRYPLSSTGRDTEAFF
TGTGCCAGCAGCCGTTATCCCCTTTCCTCGACAGGGCGGGACACTGAAGCTTTCTTT
>TRBD1|TRBV29-1|-|TRBJ2-5
CSALGQAGQTQYF
TGCAGCGCCCTGGGACAGGCCGGGCAGACCCAGTACTTC